This T cell receptor beta chain originates from a study of blood T cell repertoires in COVID-19. Turning to the study itself: The United States, Italy and Spain provided the acute and convalescent COVID-19 samples.

This CDR3 has 15 residues. Trimming removed 6 bases from V and 0 bases from J; junction bases left unmatched: 7. The germline V gene has CDR1 SQVTM and CDR2 ANQGSEA. Original analysis: It was from reference gene primer amplification that nucleated cell counts were estimated. This table comes from immunoSEQ multiplex PCR, and its TCRdb copy is limited to in-frame clones, with some not included. V, J and clone size are taken as reported in that table, and D and trimming were inferred from the DNA itself. The sample holds 150,000 to 180,000 clones; approximately 78% are singletons and the top ten take around 1.7%.

The clonotype was recovered from a man aged 80 or over with acute or convalescent COVID-19. This sequence joins TRBV29-1 and TRBJ2-3; TRBD2 aligns across 9 bases. Sequencing was carried out using peripheral blood. The CDR3 here is CSVYSGGTSTDTQYF. Here the CDR3 DNA reads TGCAGCGTGTATAGCGGGGGAACTAGCACAGATACGCAGTATTTT.